One TCR beta chain is described in this entry. PCR amplification relied on 60 Vbeta primers (plus 13 Jbeta primers). Here immunoSEQ multiplex PCR was the method, and the copy in TCRdb shows in-frame clones only, minus some. The table has around 130,000 clones, 81% seen once. This sample stems from a study of cytomegalovirus exposure and HLA in healthy donors. Germline lookup yields CDR1 SGHDT and CDR2 YYEEEE. The CDR3 has 16 residues. V lost 4 bases, J lost 5 bases, and 21 bases lay in between. The receptor was isolated from a man younger than 35 in good health and CMV-seronegative. Input material: PBMCs. The rearrangement links TRBV5-6 to TRBJ1-1; no clear D gene. The CDR3 loop reads CASSHPLVRGETEAFF. The CDR3 coding sequence is TGTGCCAGCAGCCACCCCTTGGTCCGGGGAGAGACTGAAGCTTTCTTT.